Here is one TCR beta chain with its context. What it binds is not known. It was with 60 Vbeta and 13 Jbeta primers that the PCR ran. TCRdb keeps only in-frame clones here, not all; method: immunoSEQ multiplex PCR. The table includes approximately 75,000 clones, roughly 88% detected once. This sample is drawn from a study of cytomegalovirus exposure and HLA in healthy donors. General observations from the study: Among the CMV-associated chains, three were confirmed in vitro as specific for CMV antigens. In an earlier analysis, in about 530 donors, most V segments appeared productive either ~87% or ~30% of the time.

The V segment lost 5 bases and the J segment 9 bases; nucleotides outside the gene matches: 10. CDR3 length: 16 amino acids. Per the germline V gene, CDR1 is KGHSH and CDR2 is LQKENI. The specimen sequenced was PBMCs. The TCR originated in a man aged 65-85 years in good health and CMV-seropositive. This sequence joins TRBV18 and TRBJ2-3; 14 positions agree with TRBD2. The CDR3 region is CASSDAGLAGAGTQYF. The CDR3 DNA is TGTGCCAGCTCAGATGCGGGACTAGCGGGAGCTGGGACGCAGTATTTT.